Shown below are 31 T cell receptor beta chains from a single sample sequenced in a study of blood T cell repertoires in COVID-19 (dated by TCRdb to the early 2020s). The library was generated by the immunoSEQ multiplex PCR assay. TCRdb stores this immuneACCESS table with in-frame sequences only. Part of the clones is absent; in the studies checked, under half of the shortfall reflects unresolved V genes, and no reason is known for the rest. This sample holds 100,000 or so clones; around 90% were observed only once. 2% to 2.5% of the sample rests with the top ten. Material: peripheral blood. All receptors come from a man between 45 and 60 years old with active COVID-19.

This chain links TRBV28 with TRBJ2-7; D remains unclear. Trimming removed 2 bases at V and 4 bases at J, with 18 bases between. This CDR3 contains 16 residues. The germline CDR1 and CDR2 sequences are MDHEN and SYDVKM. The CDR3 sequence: CASSLKSWNAQYEQYF. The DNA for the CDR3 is TGTGCCAGCAGTTTAAAATCGTGGAACGCACAGTACGAGCAGTACTTC.

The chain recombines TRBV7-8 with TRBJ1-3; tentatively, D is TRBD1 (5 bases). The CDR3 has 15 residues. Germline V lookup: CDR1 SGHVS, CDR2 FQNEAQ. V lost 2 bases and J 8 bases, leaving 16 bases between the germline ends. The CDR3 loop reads CASSLRANDRHTIYF. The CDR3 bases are TGTGCCAGCAGCTTACGGGCTAACGACAGACACACCATATATTTT.

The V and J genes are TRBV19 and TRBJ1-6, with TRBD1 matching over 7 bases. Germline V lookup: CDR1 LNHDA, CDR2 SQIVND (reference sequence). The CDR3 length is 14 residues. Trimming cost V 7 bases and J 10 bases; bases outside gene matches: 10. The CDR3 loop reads CASNLRDRRSPLHF. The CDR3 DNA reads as TGTGCCAGTAATCTCCGGGACAGACGCTCACCCCTCCACTTT.

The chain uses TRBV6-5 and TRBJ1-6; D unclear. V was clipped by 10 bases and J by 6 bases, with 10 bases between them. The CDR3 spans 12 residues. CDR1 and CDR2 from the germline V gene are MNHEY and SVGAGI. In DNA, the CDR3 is TGTGCCACTACACGGGGTAATTCACCCCTCCACTTT. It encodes CATTRGNSPLHF.

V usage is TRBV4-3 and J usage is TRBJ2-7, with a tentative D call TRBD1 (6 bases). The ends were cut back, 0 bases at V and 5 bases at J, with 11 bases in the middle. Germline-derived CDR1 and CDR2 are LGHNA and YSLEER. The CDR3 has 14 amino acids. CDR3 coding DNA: TGCGCCAGCAGCCAAGATGACAGGACCCACGAGCAGTACTTC. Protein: CASSQDDRTHEQYF.

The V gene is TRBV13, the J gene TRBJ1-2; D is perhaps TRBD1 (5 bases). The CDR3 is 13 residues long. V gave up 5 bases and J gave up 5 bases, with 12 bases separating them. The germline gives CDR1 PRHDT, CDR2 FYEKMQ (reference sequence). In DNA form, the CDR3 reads TGTGCCAGCAGCATGGACGGGACTTATGGCTACACCTTC. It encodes CASSMDGTYGYTF.

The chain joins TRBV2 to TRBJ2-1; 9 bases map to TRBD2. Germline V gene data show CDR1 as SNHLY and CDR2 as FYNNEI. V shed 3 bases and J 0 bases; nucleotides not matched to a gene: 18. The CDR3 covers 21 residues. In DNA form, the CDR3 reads TGTGCCAGCAGTGACCCCCGCGGGCGGGGGGGCACCGAAATCTCCTACAATGAGCAGTTCTTC. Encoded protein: CASSDPRGRGGTEISYNEQFF.

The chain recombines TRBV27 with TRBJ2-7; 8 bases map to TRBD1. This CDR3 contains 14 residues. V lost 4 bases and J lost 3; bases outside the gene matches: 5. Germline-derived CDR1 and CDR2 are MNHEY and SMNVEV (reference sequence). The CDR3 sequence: CASSSLDRGYEQYF. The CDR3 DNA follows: TGTGCCAGCAGTTCACTAGACAGGGGCTACGAGCAGTACTTC.

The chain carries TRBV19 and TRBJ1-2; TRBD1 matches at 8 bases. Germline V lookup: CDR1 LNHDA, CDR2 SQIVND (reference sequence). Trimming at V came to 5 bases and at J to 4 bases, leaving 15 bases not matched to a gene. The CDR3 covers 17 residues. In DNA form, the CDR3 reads TGTGCCAGTAGTGTCCGGGACAGGCCGGGTCATGGCTATGGCTACACCTTC. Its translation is CASSVRDRPGHGYGYTF.

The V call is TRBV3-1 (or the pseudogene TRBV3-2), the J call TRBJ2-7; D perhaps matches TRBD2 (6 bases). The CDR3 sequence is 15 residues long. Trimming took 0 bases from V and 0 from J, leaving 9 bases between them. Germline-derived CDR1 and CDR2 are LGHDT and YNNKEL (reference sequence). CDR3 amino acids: CASSQEASASYEQYF. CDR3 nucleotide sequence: TGTGCCAGCAGCCAAGAGGCTAGCGCCTCCTACGAGCAGTACTTC.

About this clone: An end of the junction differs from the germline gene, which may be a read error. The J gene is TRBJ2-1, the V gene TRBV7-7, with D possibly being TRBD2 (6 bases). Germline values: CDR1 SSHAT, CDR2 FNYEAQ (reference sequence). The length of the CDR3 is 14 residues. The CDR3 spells CASSLGRGLDEQFF. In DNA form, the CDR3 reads TGTGCTAGCAGCTTAGGGCGGGGACTGGATGAGCAGTTCTTC.

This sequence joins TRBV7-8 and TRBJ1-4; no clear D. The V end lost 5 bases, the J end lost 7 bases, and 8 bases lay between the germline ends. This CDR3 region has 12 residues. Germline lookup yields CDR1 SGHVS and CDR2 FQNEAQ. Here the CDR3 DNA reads TGTGCCAGCAGCCCGCCCAGTGAAAAACTGTTTTTT. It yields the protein CASSPPSEKLFF. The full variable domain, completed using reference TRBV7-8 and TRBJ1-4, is GAGVSQSPRYKVAKRGQDVALRCDPISGHVSLFWYQQALGQGPEFLTYFQNEAQLDKSGLPSDRFFAERPEGSVSTLKIQRTQQEDSAVYLCASSPPSEKLFFGSGTQLSVL.

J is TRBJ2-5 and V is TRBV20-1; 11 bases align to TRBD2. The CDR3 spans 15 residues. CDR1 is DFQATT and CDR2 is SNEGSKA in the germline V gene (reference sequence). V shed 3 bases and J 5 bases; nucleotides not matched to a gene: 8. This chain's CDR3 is CSASLLAGEQETQYF. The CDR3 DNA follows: TGCAGTGCTAGTTTACTAGCGGGGGAGCAGGAGACCCAGTACTTC.

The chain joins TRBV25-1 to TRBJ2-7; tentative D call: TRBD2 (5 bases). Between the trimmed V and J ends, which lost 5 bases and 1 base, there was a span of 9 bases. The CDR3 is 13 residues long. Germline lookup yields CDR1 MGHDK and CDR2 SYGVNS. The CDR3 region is CASSQTTSYEQYF. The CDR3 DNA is TGTGCCAGCAGTCAGACTACTTCCTACGAGCAGTACTTC.

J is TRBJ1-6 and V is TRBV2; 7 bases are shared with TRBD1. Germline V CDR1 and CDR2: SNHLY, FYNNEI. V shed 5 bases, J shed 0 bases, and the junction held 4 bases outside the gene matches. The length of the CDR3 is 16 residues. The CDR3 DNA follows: TGTGCCAGCAGTCTACCAGGGGGCTCCTATAATTCACCCCTCCACTTT. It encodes CASSLPGGSYNSPLHF.

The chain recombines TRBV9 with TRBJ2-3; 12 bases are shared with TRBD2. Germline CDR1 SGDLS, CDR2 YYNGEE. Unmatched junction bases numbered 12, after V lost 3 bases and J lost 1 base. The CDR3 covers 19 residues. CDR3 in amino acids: CASSATSGGPSRGTDTQYF. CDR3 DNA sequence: TGTGCCAGCAGCGCGACTAGCGGGGGCCCGTCGAGGGGCACAGATACGCAGTATTTT. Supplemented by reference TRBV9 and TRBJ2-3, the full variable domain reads DSGVTQTPKHLITATGQRVTLRCSPRSGDLSVYWYQQSLDQGLQFLIQYYNGEERAKGNILERFSAQQFPDLHSELNLSSLELGDSALYFCASSATSGGPSRGTDTQYFGPGTRLTVL.

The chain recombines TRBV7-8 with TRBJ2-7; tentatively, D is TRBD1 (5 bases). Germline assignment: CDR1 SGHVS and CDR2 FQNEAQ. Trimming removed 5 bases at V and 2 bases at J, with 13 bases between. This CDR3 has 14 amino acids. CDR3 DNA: TGTGCCAGCAGCCTGAGACAGCTTGCCTACGAGCAGTACTTC. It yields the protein CASSLRQLAYEQYF.

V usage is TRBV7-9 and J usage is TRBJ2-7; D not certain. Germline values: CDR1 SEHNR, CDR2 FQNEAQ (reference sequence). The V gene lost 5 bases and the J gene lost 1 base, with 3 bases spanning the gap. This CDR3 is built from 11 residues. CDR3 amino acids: CASSASYEQYF. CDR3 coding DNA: TGTGCCAGCAGCGCGTCCTACGAGCAGTACTTC. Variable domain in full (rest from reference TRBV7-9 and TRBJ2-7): DTGVSQNPRHKITKRGQNVTFRCDPISEHNRLYWYRQTLGQGPEFLTYFQNEAQLEKSRLLSDRFSAERPKGSFSTLEIQRTEQGDSAMYLCASSASYEQYFGPGTRLTVT.

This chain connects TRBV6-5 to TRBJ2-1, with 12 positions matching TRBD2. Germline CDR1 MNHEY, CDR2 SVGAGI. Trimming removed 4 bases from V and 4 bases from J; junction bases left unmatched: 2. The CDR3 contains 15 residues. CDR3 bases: TGTGCCAGCAGTTTGACTAGCGGGGGATACAATGAGCAGTTCTTC. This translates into CASSLTSGGYNEQFF.

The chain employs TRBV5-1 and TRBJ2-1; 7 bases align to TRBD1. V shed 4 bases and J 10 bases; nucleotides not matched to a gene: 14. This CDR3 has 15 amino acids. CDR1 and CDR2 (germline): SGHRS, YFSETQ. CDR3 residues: CASSPSTATGQEQFF. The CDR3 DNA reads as TGCGCCAGCAGCCCTTCCACTGCGACAGGGCAAGAGCAGTTCTTC.

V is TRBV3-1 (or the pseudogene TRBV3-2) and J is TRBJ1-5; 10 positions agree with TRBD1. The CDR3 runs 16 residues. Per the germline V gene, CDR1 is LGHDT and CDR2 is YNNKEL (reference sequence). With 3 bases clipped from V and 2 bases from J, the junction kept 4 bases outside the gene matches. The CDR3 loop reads CASSQTGTGGNQPQHF. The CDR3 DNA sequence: TGTGCCAGCAGCCAGACTGGGACAGGGGGCAATCAGCCCCAGCATTTT.

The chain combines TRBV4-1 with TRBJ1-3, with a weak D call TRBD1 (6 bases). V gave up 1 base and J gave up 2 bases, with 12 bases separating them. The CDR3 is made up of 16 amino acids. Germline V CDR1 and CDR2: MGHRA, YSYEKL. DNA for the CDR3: TGCGCCAGCAGCCAAGCCAGGGGAAGGACTGGAAACACCATATATTTT. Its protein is CASSQARGRTGNTIYF.

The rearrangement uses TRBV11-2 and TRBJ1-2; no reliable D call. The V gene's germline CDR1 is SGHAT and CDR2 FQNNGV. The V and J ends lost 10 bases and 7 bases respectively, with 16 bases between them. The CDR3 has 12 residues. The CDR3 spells CATTARLSGYTF. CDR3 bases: TGTGCCACCACTGCTCGACTATCTGGCTACACCTTC.

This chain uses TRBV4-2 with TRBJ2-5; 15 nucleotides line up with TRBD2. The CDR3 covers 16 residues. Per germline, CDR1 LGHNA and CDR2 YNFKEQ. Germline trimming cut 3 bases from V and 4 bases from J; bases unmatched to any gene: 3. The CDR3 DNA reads TGTGCCAGCAGCCATGGGACTAGCGGGGGGCGAGAGACCCAGTACTTC. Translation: CASSHGTSGGRETQYF.

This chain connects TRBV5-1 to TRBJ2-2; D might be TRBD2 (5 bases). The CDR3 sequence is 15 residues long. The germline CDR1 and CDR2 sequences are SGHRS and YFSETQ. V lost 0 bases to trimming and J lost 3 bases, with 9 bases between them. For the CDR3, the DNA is TGCGCCAGCAGCTTGGAAGGGAGTGACACCGGGGAGCTGTTTTTT. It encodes CASSLEGSDTGELFF.

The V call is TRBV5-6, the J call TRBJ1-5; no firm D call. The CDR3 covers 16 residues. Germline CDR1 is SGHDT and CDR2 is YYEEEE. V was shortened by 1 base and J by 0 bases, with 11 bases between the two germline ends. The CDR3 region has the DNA TGTGCCAGCAGCTTGAGAGGGATTGCTAGCAATCAGCCCCAGCATTTT. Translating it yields CASSLRGIASNQPQHF.

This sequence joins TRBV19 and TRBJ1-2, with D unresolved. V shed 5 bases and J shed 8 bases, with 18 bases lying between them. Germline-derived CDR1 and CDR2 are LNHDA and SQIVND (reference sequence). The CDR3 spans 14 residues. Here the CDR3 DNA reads TGTGCCAGTAGTGGGGAGGCTCAATTCAAGGGCTACACCTTC. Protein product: CASSGEAQFKGYTF.

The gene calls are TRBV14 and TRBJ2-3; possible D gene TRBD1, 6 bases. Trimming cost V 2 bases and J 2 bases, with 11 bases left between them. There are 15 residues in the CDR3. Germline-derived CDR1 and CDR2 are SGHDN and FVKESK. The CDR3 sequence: CASSQTRDNTDTQYF. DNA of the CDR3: TGTGCCAGCAGCCAAACCCGGGACAACACAGATACGCAGTATTTT. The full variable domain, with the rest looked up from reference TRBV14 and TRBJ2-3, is EAGVTQFPSHSVIEKGQTVTLRCDPISGHDNLYWYRRVMGKEIKFLLHFVKESKQDESGMPNNRFLAERTGGTYSTLKVQPAELEDSGVYFCASSQTRDNTDTQYFGPGTRLTVL.

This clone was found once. DNA for the CDR3: TGTGCCAGCAGCCAACCGACAGGGGGAGGGCAGGGGGCTGAAGCTTTCTTT. Translating it yields CASSQPTGGGQGAEAFF. This chain joins TRBV4-2 and TRBJ1-1; 9 nucleotides agree with TRBD1. Germline V gives CDR1 LGHNA, CDR2 YNFKEQ. The CDR3 runs 17 residues. J lost 6 bases, V lost 2 bases, and 13 bases had no gene match.

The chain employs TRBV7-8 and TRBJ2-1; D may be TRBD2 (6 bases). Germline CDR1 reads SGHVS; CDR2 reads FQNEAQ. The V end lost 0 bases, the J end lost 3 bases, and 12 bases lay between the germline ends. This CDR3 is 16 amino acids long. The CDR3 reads CASSLARLVLYNEQFF. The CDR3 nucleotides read TGTGCCAGCAGCTTAGCCCGACTAGTACTCTACAATGAGCAGTTCTTC.

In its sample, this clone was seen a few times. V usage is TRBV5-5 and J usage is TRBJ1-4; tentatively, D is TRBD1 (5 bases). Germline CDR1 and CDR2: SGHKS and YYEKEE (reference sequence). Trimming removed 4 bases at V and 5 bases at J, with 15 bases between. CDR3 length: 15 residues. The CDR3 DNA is TGTGCCAGCAGCCCCGCCGTGGGGCCCAATGAAAAACTGTTTTTT. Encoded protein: CASSPAVGPNEKLFF.